Following are 6 T cell receptor beta chains from one sample sequenced in a study of identical twins. TCRdb re-derived calls from the 5' RACE reads in MiXCR, one entry per CDR3 protein. This table has 450,000 to 600,000 distinct CDR3 sequences, around 20% appearing once. This sample also appeared in a second study, on yellow fever vaccine responses in identical twins.

The sequenced sample was CD4+ T cells sorted from blood. The receptors were gathered from a woman between 18 and 29 years old in good health.

This clonotype was seen a few times. The chain is built from TRBV12-3 or TRBV12-4 and TRBJ1-5; D call uncertain. Trimming left V 3 bases short and J 4 bases short, with 10 bases between. CDR3 length: 14 residues. The CDR3 nucleotides read TGTGCCAGCAGTTTCGCGCAGGCGAATCAGCCCCAGCATTTT. This gives the protein CASSFAQANQPQHF.

The V and J genes are TRBV12-3 or TRBV12-4 and TRBJ1-5, with TRBD1 identical over 11 bases. The CDR3 totals 16 residues. Germline trimming cut 4 bases from V and 7 bases from J; bases unmatched to any gene: 9. The CDR3 DNA reads as TGTGCCAGCAGTTCGCGGACAGGGGGCTCGCGACAGCCCCAGCATTTT. Protein: CASSSRTGGSRQPQHF.

The rearrangement links TRBV16 to TRBJ2-4; D gene unclear. CDR1 and CDR2 from the germline V gene are KGHSY and FQNENV. This CDR3 is built from 12 residues. V was pared by 2 bases and J by 5 bases, with 4 bases between. The CDR3 region is CASSQRENIQYF. The CDR3 bases are TGTGCCAGCAGCCAACGAGAAAACATTCAGTACTTC.

V is TRBV24-1 and J is TRBJ2-1, with 7 bases lining up with TRBD2. V gave up 7 bases and J gave up 2 bases; unmatched junction bases: 4. The CDR3 totals 14 residues. Germline CDR1 is KGHDR and CDR2 is SFDVKD. CDR3 DNA sequence: TGTGCCACCAGAAGCGGGGCCCCCTACAATGAGCAGTTCTTC. Its translation is CATRSGAPYNEQFF.

This clonotype has only one observation. This rearrangement joins TRBV28 to TRBJ2-3, with D possibly matching TRBD2 (6 bases). The V gene lost 1 base and the J gene lost 0 bases, with 23 bases spanning the gap. Germline CDR1 reads MDHEN; CDR2 reads SYDVKM. The CDR3 consists of 20 residues. The CDR3 loop is CASSLFGRVGGRQSTDTQYF. In nucleotides, the CDR3 is TGTGCCAGCAGTTTATTTGGCAGGGTAGGAGGGCGACAAAGCACAGATACGCAGTATTTT.

The rearrangement links TRBV2 to TRBJ2-1, with D maybe TRBD2 (5 bases). Germline V CDR1 and CDR2: SNHLY, FYNNEI. The germline V and J ends were trimmed by 6 bases and 5 bases, with 14 bases remaining between them. The CDR3 length is 14 residues. This chain's CDR3 is CASRPPPGNNEQFF. For the CDR3, the DNA is TGTGCCAGCAGGCCCCCCCCGGGGAACAATGAGCAGTTCTTC.